These 17 T cell receptor beta chains came from one sample sequenced in a study of blood T cell repertoires in COVID-19. The protocol was immunoSEQ multiplex PCR, while the TCRdb copy is restricted to in-frame clones and leaves out a portion. This sample yields about 160,000 clones, of which over 85% are seen a single time; 3.5% to 5% belongs to the top ten. Sequenced sample: peripheral blood. These receptors originate from a woman aged 50 to 65 with acute or convalescent COVID-19.

In this sample, this clone turned up a few times. The chain uses TRBV2 and TRBJ2-7; D ambiguous. The CDR3 is 12 residues long. Deletions cut 1 base from V and 6 bases from J, with 7 bases between. Germline CDR1 and CDR2: SNHLY and FYNNEI. CDR3 nucleotides: TGTGCCAGCAGTGAAGGACATTTCGAGCAGTACTTC. It specifies CASSEGHFEQYF.

The rearrangement links TRBV19 to TRBJ1-2; D remains unclear. The V end lost 3 bases, the J end lost 0 bases, and 11 bases lay between the germline ends. Germline assignment: CDR1 LNHDA and CDR2 SQIVND (reference sequence). This CDR3 has 15 residues. CDR3 protein: CASSIGSSPNYGYTF. The CDR3 DNA reads TGTGCCAGTAGTATCGGGTCCTCGCCTAACTATGGCTACACCTTC.

The V and J genes are TRBV4-1 and TRBJ2-2; 7 nucleotides match TRBD2. The CDR3 covers 17 residues. Germline lookup yields CDR1 MGHRA and CDR2 YSYEKL. The junction had 14 bases not matched to a gene; V was cut back by 4 bases and J by 6 bases. The CDR3 loop reads CASSLNVPTGRSGELFF. CDR3 sequence (DNA): TGCGCCAGCAGCCTCAACGTGCCTACCGGGAGGTCCGGGGAGCTGTTTTTT.

This clone was seen more than once but under ten times. V and J are TRBV5-4 and TRBJ2-2, with TRBD2 matching 9 bases. In germline, CDR1 is SGHNT, CDR2 YYREEE (reference sequence). CDR3 length: 15 amino acids. The junction had 4 bases not matched to a gene; V was cut back by 2 bases and J by 5 bases. CDR3 sequence: CASSFPSGKTGELFF. CDR3 nucleotides: TGTGCCAGCAGCTTCCCTAGCGGGAAAACCGGGGAGCTGTTTTTT.

This clone came up once. This chain connects TRBV7-6 to TRBJ1-3; 11 bases match TRBD1. The germline V gene has CDR1 SGHVS and CDR2 FNYEAQ. V shed 7 bases, J shed 4 bases, and the junction held 6 bases outside the gene matches. The CDR3 runs to 15 residues. The CDR3 DNA reads as TGTGCCAGCATGCCCGGACAGGGGGCCGGAAACACCATATATTTT. Translated: CASMPGQGAGNTIYF.

V is TRBV24-1 and J is TRBJ2-5; TRBD2 might be the D (6 bases). The CDR3 extends over 16 amino acids. The V gene lost 5 bases and the J gene lost 3 bases, with 18 bases spanning the gap. Germline values: CDR1 KGHDR, CDR2 SFDVKD. CDR3 residues: CATSVSPGLEKETQYF. The CDR3 coding sequence is TGTGCCACCAGTGTATCTCCGGGACTCGAAAAAGAGACCCAGTACTTC.

J is TRBJ1-5 and V is TRBV6-6, with no clear D. V lost 7 bases and J 3 bases, leaving 16 bases between the germline ends. CDR3 length: 15 amino acids. Germline CDR1 MNHNY, CDR2 SVGAGI (reference sequence). CDR3 amino acids: CASIGELWLNQPQHF. In DNA form, the CDR3 reads TGTGCCAGCATCGGGGAGTTGTGGCTCAATCAGCCCCAGCATTTT.

This clone was detected only once. The chain couples TRBV2 to TRBJ2-3, with TRBD2 as a possible D gene (5 bases). CDR1 SNHLY and CDR2 FYNNEI come from the germline V gene. CDR3 length: 12 amino acids. V lost 7 bases to trimming and J lost 2 bases, with 7 bases between them. Written as DNA, the CDR3 is TGTGCCAGCACAGCGGACACAGATACGCAGTATTTT. Protein product: CASTADTDTQYF.

The chain combines TRBV30 with TRBJ2-3; 9 bases line up with TRBD1. Germline V lookup: CDR1 GTSNPN, CDR2 SVGIG (reference sequence). V shed 5 bases and J 8 bases; nucleotides not matched to a gene: 14. The CDR3 has 15 amino acids. The CDR3 coding sequence is TGTGCCTGGGATCCTGGGGACAGGGATTTGGGTACGCAGTATTTT. Translation: CAWDPGDRDLGTQYF. The variable domain in full, completed from reference TRBV30 and TRBJ2-3, reads SQTIHQWPATLVQPVGSPLSLECTVEGTSNPNLYWYRQAAGRGLQLLFYSVGIGQISSEVPQNLSASRPQDRQFILSSKKLLLSDSGFYLCAWDPGDRDLGTQYFGPGTRLTVL.

The chain links TRBV24-1 to TRBJ1-3; no reliable D call. The V gene's germline CDR1 is KGHDR and CDR2 SFDVKD. V was clipped by 4 bases and J by 4 bases, with 7 bases between them. The CDR3 sequence is 13 residues long. CDR3 sequence (DNA): TGTGCCACCAGTGACCAGGTCGGAAACACCATATATTTT. Translated, it gives CATSDQVGNTIYF.

The chain has TRBV7-6 and TRBJ2-3, with 12 nucleotides matching TRBD1. J was trimmed by 2 bases and V by 5 bases; bases with no gene match: 8. The CDR3 is made up of 17 amino acids. CDR1 is SGHVS, CDR2 FNYEAQ, per germline. The CDR3 sequence is CASSPRDRGRDTDTQYF. The CDR3 nucleotides read TGTGCCAGCAGCCCAAGGGACAGGGGGCGCGACACAGATACGCAGTATTTT.

The chain combines TRBV9 with TRBJ2-1, with D possibly matching TRBD2 (5 bases). V was pared by 0 bases and J by 2 bases, with 12 bases between. The V gene's germline CDR1 is SGDLS and CDR2 YYNGEE. The CDR3 consists of 16 residues. In DNA, the CDR3 is TGTGCCAGCAGCGTAGCTCCGGGAACGGCCTACAATGAGCAGTTCTTC. Encoded protein: CASSVAPGTAYNEQFF.

The chain carries TRBV25-1 and TRBJ2-1; 12 positions match TRBD2. J gave up 0 bases and V 2 bases, and 5 bases lay outside the gene matches. Germline-derived CDR1 and CDR2 are MGHDK and SYGVNS. The CDR3 loop spans 18 amino acids. CDR3 protein: CASSERTSGDSSYNEQFF. CDR3 in DNA: TGTGCCAGCAGTGAAAGGACTAGCGGGGACAGCTCCTACAATGAGCAGTTCTTC.

This chain links TRBV11-3 with TRBJ2-3; 7 bases fit TRBD1. V shed 4 bases, J shed 0 bases, and the junction held 7 bases outside the gene matches. Germline V gene data show CDR1 as SGHNT and CDR2 as YENEEA. This CDR3 spans 16 amino acids. CDR3 loop: CASSSGQAPSTDTQYF. CDR3 nucleotides: TGTGCCAGCAGCTCCGGACAGGCTCCTAGCACAGATACGCAGTATTTT.

V usage is TRBV4-1 and J usage is TRBJ1-1; TRBD1 might be the D (5 bases). This CDR3 has 12 residues. V was cut by 5 bases and J by 7 bases, with 11 bases left in between. CDR1 is MGHRA and CDR2 is YSYEKL in the germline V gene. For the CDR3, the DNA is TGCGCCAGCAGCGGCCGGGGGATTGAAGCTTTCTTT. This translates into CASSGRGIEAFF.

This chain joins TRBV5-1 and TRBJ2-1; D gene ambiguous. This CDR3 contains 14 residues. The V gene's germline CDR1 is SGHRS and CDR2 YFSETQ. V shed 4 bases and J shed 1 base, with 9 bases lying between them. CDR3: CASSPRLSYNEQFF. CDR3 DNA: TGCGCCAGCAGCCCCCGACTGTCCTACAATGAGCAGTTCTTC.

The table lists this clone with a count of one. The chain has TRBV7-9 and TRBJ1-6; 11 bases match TRBD1. Germline CDR1 is SEHNR and CDR2 is FQNEAQ (reference sequence). The CDR3 runs to 16 residues. The junction had 5 bases not matched to a gene; V was cut back by 4 bases and J by 6 bases. CDR3 coding DNA: TGTGCCAGCAGCTATGGACAGGGGGCGCGTAATTCACCCCTCCACTTT. Residues: CASSYGQGARNSPLHF.